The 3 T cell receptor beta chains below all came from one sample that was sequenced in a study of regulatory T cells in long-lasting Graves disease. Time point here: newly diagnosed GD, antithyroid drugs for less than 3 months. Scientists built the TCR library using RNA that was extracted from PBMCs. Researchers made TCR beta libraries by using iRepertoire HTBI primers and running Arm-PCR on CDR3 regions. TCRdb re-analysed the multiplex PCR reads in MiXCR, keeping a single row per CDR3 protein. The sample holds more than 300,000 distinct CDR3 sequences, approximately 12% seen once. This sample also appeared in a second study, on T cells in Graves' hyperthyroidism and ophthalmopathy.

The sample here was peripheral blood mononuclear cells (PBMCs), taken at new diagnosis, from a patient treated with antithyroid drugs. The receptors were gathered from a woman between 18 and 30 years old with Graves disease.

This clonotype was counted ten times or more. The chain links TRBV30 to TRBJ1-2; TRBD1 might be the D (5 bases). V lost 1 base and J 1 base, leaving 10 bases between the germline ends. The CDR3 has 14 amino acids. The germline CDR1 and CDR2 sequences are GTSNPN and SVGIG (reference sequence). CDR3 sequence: CAWSEAGFNYGYTF. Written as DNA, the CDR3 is TGTGCCTGGAGTGAGGCAGGGTTTAACTATGGCTACACCTTC.

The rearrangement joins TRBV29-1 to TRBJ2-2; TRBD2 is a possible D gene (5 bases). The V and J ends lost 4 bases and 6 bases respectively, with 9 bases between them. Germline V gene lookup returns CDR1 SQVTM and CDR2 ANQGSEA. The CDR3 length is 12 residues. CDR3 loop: CSVGMGAGELFF. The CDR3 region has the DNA TGCAGCGTTGGAATGGGAGCCGGGGAGCTGTTTTTT.

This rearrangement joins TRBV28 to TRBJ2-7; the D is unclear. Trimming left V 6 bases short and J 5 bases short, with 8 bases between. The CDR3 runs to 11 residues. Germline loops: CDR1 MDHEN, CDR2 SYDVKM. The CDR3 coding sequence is TGTGCCAGCAGGGTTCACGACGAGCAGTACTTC. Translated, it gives CASRVHDEQYF. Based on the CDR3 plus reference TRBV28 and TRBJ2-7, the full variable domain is DVKVTQSSRYLVKRTGEKVFLECVQDMDHENMFWYRQDPGLGLRLIYFSYDVKMKEKGDIPEGYSVSREKKERFSLILESASTNQTSMYLCASRVHDEQYFGPGTRLTVT.